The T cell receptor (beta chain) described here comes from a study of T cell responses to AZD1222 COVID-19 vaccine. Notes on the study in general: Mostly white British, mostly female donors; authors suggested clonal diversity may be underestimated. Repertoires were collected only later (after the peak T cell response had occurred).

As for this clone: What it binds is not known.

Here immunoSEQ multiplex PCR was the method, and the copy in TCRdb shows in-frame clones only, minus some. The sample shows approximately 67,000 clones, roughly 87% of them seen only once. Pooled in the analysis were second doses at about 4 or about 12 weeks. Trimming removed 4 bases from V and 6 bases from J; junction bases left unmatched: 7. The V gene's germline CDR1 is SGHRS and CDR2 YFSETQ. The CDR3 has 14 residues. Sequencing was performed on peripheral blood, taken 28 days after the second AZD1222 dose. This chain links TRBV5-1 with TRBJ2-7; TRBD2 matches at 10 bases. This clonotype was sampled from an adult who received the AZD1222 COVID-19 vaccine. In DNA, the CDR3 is TGCGCCAGCAGCCCCCTAGCGGGAGTAGGCGAGCAGTACTTC. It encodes CASSPLAGVGEQYF. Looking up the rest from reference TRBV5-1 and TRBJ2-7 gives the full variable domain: KAGVTQTPRYLIKTRGQQVTLSCSPISGHRSVSWYQQTPGQGLQFLFEYFSETQRNKGNFPGRFSGRQFSNSRSEMNVSTLELGDSALYLCASSPLAGVGEQYFGPGTRLTVT.